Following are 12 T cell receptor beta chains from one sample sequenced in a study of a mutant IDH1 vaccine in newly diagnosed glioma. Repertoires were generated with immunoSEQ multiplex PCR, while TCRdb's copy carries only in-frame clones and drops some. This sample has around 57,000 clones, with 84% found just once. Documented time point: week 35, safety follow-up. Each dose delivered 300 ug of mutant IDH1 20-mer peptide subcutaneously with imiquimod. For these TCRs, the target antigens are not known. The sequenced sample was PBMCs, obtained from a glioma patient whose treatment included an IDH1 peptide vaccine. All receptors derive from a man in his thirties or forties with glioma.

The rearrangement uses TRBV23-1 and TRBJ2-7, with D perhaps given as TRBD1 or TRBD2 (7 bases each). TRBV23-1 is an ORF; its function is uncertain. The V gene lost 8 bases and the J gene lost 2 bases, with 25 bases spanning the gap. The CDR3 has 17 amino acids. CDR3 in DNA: TGCGCCAGCGTACCGCAAAGGGGGGGACAGAGGACCTACGAGCAGTACTTC. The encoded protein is CASVPQRGGQRTYEQYF.

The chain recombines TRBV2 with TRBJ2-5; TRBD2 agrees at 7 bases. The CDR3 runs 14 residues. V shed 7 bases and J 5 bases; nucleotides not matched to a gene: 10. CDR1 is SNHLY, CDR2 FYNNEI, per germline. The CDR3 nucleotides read TGTGCCAGCACCCGGAGGGAGGGTGGTGAGACCCAGTACTTC. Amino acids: CASTRREGGETQYF.

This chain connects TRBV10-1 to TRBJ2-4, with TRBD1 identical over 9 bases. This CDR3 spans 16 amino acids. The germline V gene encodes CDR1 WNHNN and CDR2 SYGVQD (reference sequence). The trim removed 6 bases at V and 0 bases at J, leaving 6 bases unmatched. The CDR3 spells CASSTGTGKAKNIQYF. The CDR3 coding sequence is TGCGCCAGCAGCACCGGGACAGGGAAAGCCAAAAACATTCAGTACTTC.

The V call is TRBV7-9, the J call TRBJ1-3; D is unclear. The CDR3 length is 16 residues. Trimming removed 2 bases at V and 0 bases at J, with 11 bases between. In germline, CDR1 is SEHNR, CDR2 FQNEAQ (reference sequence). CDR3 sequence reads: CASSLQGLISGNTIYF. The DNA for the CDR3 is TGTGCCAGCAGCTTACAAGGTCTTATCTCTGGAAACACCATATATTTT.

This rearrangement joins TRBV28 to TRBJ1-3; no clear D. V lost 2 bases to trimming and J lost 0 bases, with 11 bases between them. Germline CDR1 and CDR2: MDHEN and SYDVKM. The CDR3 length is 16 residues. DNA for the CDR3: TGTGCCAGCAGTTTACCTGACCGATACTCTGGAAACACCATATATTTT. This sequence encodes CASSLPDRYSGNTIYF. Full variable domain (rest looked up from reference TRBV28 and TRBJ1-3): DVKVTQSSRYLVKRTGEKVFLECVQDMDHENMFWYRQDPGLGLRLIYFSYDVKMKEKGDIPEGYSVSREKKERFSLILESASTNQTSMYLCASSLPDRYSGNTIYFGEGSWLTVV.

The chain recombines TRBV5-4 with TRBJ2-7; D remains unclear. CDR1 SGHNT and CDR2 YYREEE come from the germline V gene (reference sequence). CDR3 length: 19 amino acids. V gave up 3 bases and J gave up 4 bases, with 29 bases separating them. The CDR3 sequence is CASSWSHSRNEVTEYEQYF. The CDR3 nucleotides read TGTGCCAGCAGCTGGTCTCACTCACGGAACGAAGTGACCGAATACGAGCAGTACTTC. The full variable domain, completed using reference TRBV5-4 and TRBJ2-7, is ETGVTQSPTHLIKTRGQQVTLRCSSQSGHNTVSWYQQALGQGPQFIFQYYREEENGRGNFPPRFSGLQFPNYSSELNVNALELDDSALYLCASSWSHSRNEVTEYEQYFGPGTRLTVT.

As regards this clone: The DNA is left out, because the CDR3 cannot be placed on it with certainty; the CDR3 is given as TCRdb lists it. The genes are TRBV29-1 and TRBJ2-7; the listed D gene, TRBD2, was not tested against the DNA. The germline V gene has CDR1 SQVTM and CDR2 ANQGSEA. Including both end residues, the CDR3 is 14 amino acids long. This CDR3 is CSVLVAGGTSGHLF.

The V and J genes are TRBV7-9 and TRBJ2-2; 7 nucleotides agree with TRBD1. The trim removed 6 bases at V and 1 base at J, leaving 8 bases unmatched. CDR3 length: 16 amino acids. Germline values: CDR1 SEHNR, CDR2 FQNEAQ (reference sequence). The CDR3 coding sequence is TGTGCCAGCAGTAAGCCAAGGACAGGGAACACCGGGGAGCTGTTTTTT. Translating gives CASSKPRTGNTGELFF.

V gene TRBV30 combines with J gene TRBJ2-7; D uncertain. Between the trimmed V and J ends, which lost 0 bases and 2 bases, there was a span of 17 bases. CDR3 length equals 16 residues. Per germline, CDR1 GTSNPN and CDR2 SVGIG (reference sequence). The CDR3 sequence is CAWSVITNKRAYEQYF. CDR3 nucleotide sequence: TGTGCCTGGAGTGTTATCACGAATAAGCGAGCCTACGAGCAGTACTTC.

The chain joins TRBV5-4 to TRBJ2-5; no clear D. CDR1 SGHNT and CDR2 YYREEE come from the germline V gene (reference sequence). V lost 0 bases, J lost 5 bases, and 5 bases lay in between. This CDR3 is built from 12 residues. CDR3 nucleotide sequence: TGTGCCAGCAGCTTGGCGGCGGAGACCCAGTACTTC. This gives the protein CASSLAAETQYF.

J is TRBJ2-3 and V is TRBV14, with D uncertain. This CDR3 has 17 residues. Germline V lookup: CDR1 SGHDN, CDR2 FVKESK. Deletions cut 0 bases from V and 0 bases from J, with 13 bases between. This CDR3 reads CASSQEAGRPSTDTQYF. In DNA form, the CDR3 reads TGTGCCAGCAGCCAAGAGGCTGGGCGTCCTAGCACAGATACGCAGTATTTT.

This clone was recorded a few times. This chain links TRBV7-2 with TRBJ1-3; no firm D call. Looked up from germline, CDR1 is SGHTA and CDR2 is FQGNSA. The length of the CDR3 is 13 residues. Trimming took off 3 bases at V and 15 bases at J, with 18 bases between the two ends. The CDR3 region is CASSFVVGYQKYF. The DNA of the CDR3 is TGTGCCAGCAGCTTCGTAGTTGGGTACCAAAAATATTTT.